This T cell receptor beta chain originates from a study of CXCR3-negative and CXCR3-positive naive CD8 T cells. Study-level results: Naive subsets showed comparable surface CD5, and TCR interaction strength was also inferred from TRB CDR3 physicochemistry. CXCR3-positive naive cells had TRB CDR3s that were more hydrophobic than CXCR3-negative naive cells had. Whereas both naive subsets had comparably high diversity, memory CD8+ cells had much lower diversity.

This clonotype is labeled medium-sized based on frequency. The antigen remains undetermined. Triplicate sorting captured about 300,000 cells each from every CD8+ T cell subset. Researchers prepared the TRB cDNA libraries using 5' RACE with UMI labels. One entry per CDR3 protein, without DNA, is what TCRdb gives after re-calling the 5' RACE reads. Recorded here are around 5,400 distinct CDR3 sequences; the top ten clones represent 2%. The CDR3 length is 17 residues. The V gene's germline CDR1 is SGHVS and CDR2 FQNEAQ. The chain joins TRBV7-8 to TRBJ2-7; checking the TCRdb D call of TRBD2 is not possible without DNA. The receptor comes from a human donor in good health. Some clones in this sample may be carry-over from other donors' samples. What was sequenced was naive CXCR3+ CD8+ T cells from blood. Specified subset: CD45RO-CCR7+CD27+CD95- naive CD8+ T cells expressing CXCR3 (TNR3+). CDR3 residues: CASSPPGLAGGSYEQYF.